Sequencing of this T cell receptor beta chain was carried out in a study of cytomegalovirus exposure and HLA in healthy donors. Study-wide results and limits: Later on, an analysis showed TCR association rates differing by HLA locus, with DRB1 the most and HLA-C the fewest. As immune exposure information, only CMV serostatus was available. Presence/absence analyses supposed approximately even sequencing depth among donors. Associated with cytomegalovirus, according to the listing, were some 150 TCR beta chains.

Comments on this clone: Its antigen remains unknown.

PCR employed 60 Vbeta and 13 Jbeta primers. The table came from immunoSEQ multiplex PCR; TCRdb's copy has only in-frame clones and leaves some out. The profile shows fewer than 250,000 clones, 87% of them singletons. The TCR sequence derives from a man aged 25-40 years in good health and CMV-seronegative. The source material was PBMCs.

This chain's CDR3 is CASSQWDSGGYTF. CDR3 sequence (DNA): TGTGCCAGCAGCCAATGGGACAGCGGGGGCTACACCTTC. This sequence joins TRBV11-2 and TRBJ1-2; 7 bases map to TRBD1. This CDR3 is built from 13 residues. CDR1 and CDR2 (germline): SGHAT, FQNNGV. J was trimmed by 8 bases and V by 5 bases; bases with no gene match: 8.